This T cell receptor beta chain was captured by sequencing in a study of T cell repertoires in cytomegalovirus infection. Overall study context: Public signatures in TCR beta pointed to CMV infection and matching HLA type. Study-wide results and caveats: Public TCR beta family frequency separated CMV-and-HLA carriers, including in an independent cohort. HLA-C-restricted CMV-specific TCR beta clonotypes were dominant in the ex vivo response.

Per the germline V gene, CDR1 is MNHEY and CDR2 is SMNVEV (reference sequence). The length of the CDR3 is 13 residues. V was shortened by 6 bases and J by 4 bases, with 10 bases between the two germline ends. A single record per CDR3 protein comes from TCRdb applying MiXCR to the reads. The sample lists under 600,000 distinct CDR3 sequences; 16% were seen once. This clonotype was counted only a few times. Antigen: not known. Source material: CD8+ T cells from PBMCs. This sequence originates from a human donor in good health (CMV status not recorded). Some clones in this sample may be carry-over from other donors' samples. This sequence joins TRBV27 and TRBJ1-5; D is ambiguous. CDR3: CASRISGNQPQHF. CDR3 sequence (DNA): TGTGCCAGCAGGATTTCGGGGAATCAGCCCCAGCATTTT.